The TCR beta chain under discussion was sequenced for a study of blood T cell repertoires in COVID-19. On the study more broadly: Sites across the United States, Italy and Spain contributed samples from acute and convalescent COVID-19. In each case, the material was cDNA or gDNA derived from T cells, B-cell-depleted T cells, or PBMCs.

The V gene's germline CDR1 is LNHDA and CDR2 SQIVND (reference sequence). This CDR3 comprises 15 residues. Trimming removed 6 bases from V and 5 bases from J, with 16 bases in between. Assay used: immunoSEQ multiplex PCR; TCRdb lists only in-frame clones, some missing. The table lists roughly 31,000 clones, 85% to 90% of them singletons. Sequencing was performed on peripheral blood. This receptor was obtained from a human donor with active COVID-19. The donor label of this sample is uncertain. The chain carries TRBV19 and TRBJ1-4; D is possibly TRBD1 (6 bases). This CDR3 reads CASRLSTGGNEKLFF. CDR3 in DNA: TGTGCCAGTAGGTTATCGACAGGTGGCAATGAAAAACTGTTTTTT.